Below, 20 T cell receptor beta chains from the same sample are listed, as sequenced in a study of regulatory T cells in long-lasting Graves disease (dated by TCRdb to the early 2020s). Libraries were made using multiplex PCR. TCRdb records Illumina HiSeq 4000 as the sequencer. TCR beta libraries were built with iRepertoire HTBI primers and Arm-PCR amplification of CDR3 regions. In-frame beta chains were kept once TCRdb had trimmed the public reads at Q25 with fastp and called clones with MiXCR. Rows merge per CDR3 protein into single entries with the most common DNA and genes. The sample includes about 400,000 distinct CDR3 sequences, with 20% to 25% observed a single time. The ten largest clones represent around 20% of the sample. Sample time point, as interpreted from the label and publication: persistent/refractory GD, antithyroid drugs over 5 years with positive TRAb. RNA was extracted from PBMCs in TRIzol for both TCR sequencing and RNA sequencing.

Source: peripheral blood mononuclear cells (PBMCs), taken when the disease was refractory, from a patient treated with antithyroid drugs. These receptors were obtained from a female donor with Graves disease.

This clonotype came up once. The J gene is TRBJ2-1, the V gene TRBV2; possible D gene TRBD2, 5 bases. V lost 3 bases to trimming and J lost 7 bases, with 13 bases between them. The CDR3 is made up of 14 amino acids. Germline V gene data show CDR1 as SNHLY and CDR2 as FYNNEI. The CDR3 reads CASSEASRVNEQFF. CDR3 nucleotides: TGTGCCAGCAGTGAGGCTAGCCGGGTGAATGAGCAGTTCTTC.

The gene calls are TRBV9 and TRBJ2-1; a possible D gene is TRBD1 (6 bases). This CDR3 is built from 11 residues. Trimming shortened V by 7 bases and J by 4 bases, and 6 bases separated the two germline ends. Germline CDR1 and CDR2: SGDLS and YYNGEE. The CDR3 is CASGQYNEQFF. Here the CDR3 DNA reads TGTGCCAGCGGACAGTACAATGAGCAGTTCTTC.

This clonotype was seen a few times. The J gene is TRBJ2-7, the V gene TRBV6-5, with unresolved D. Trimming removed 4 bases from V and 6 bases from J, with 16 bases in between. The germline CDR1 and CDR2 sequences are MNHEY and SVGAGI. This CDR3 has 14 residues. The CDR3 is CASSSSPLDFEQYF. The CDR3 DNA follows: TGTGCCAGCAGTTCCTCGCCGCTCGATTTCGAGCAGTACTTC.

The rearrangement joins TRBV10-2 to TRBJ1-1; D is perhaps TRBD1 (5 bases). V lost 7 bases, J lost 3 bases, and 15 bases lay in between. Germline V gives CDR1 WSHSY, CDR2 SAAADI. The CDR3 consists of 14 residues. The DNA of the CDR3 is TGCGCCAGCATTCCCCCTGACAGCTACACTGAAGCTTTCTTT. It translates to CASIPPDSYTEAFF.

The rearrangement uses TRBV29-1 and TRBJ1-1, with 8 bases identical to TRBD1. In germline, CDR1 is SQVTM, CDR2 ANQGSEA. V lost 4 bases and J lost 7; bases outside the gene matches: 5. This CDR3 spans 12 amino acids. The CDR3 sequence is CSVAQGASEAFF. As DNA, the CDR3 is TGCAGCGTTGCTCAGGGGGCCAGTGAAGCTTTCTTT.

This clonotype was recorded at least ten times. This chain joins TRBV6-2 or TRBV6-3 and TRBJ1-1; D remains ambiguous. The CDR3 length is 15 residues. V gave up 2 bases and J gave up 3 bases, with 13 bases separating them. The V gene's germline CDR1 is MNHEY and CDR2 SVGEGT. The CDR3 DNA reads as TGTGCCAGCAGTTACACCGTGATCGGGGACACTGAAGCTTTCTTT. Amino acid sequence: CASSYTVIGDTEAFF.

This rearrangement joins TRBV10-3 to TRBJ2-5, with D possibly being TRBD2 (5 bases). The CDR3 is 13 residues long. Trimming took off 4 bases at V and 5 bases at J, with 11 bases between the two ends. Germline CDR1 reads ENHRY; CDR2 reads SYGVKD. The CDR3 region is CAISVNPGETQYF. CDR3 bases: TGTGCCATCAGTGTGAACCCGGGGGAGACCCAGTACTTC.

CDR3 sequence: CASSQVAGSYNEQFF. The CDR3, as DNA: TGTGCCAGCAGCCAAGTAGCGGGATCGTACAATGAGCAGTTCTTC. The chain is built from TRBV3-1 and TRBJ2-1, with 8 nucleotides matching TRBD2. Germline V gene lookup returns CDR1 LGHDT and CDR2 YNNKEL (reference sequence). Trimming took 1 base from V and 4 from J; bases not matched to a gene: 3. CDR3 length equals 15 residues.

This clonotype was counted between two and nine times. The V call is TRBV20-1, the J call TRBJ1-1, with TRBD1 identical over 7 bases. V trimming: 3 bases; J trimming: 7 bases; junction bases outside the gene matches: 11. Germline V lookup: CDR1 DFQATT, CDR2 SNEGSKA (reference sequence). The length of the CDR3 is 14 residues. The CDR3 spells CSARETGTWGEAFF. CDR3 in DNA: TGCAGTGCTAGGGAGACAGGGACCTGGGGTGAAGCTTTCTTT.

This rearrangement joins TRBV4-1 to TRBJ2-7; D gene uncertain. Germline CDR1 is MGHRA and CDR2 is YSYEKL. The CDR3 length is 15 residues. Trimming removed 1 base from V and 1 base from J, with 11 bases in between. The CDR3: CASSQGPSHSYEQYF. The CDR3 region has the DNA TGCGCCAGCAGCCAAGGACCGTCACATTCCTACGAGCAGTACTTC.

Ten or more counts support this clonotype. This chain joins TRBV2 and TRBJ2-2, with TRBD1 matching 7 bases. CDR3 size: 14 residues. V lost 2 bases to trimming and J lost 5 bases; unmatched junction nucleotides: 2. The germline V gene encodes CDR1 SNHLY and CDR2 FYNNEI. CDR3 sequence reads: CASSERQGTGELFF. The CDR3 DNA reads TGTGCCAGCAGTGAAAGACAGGGAACCGGGGAGCTGTTTTTT.

This clonotype was seen many times. The V call is TRBV11-2, the J call TRBJ2-5, with 8 bases lining up with TRBD1. With 1 base clipped from V and 5 bases from J, the junction kept 9 bases outside the gene matches. CDR1 and CDR2 (germline): SGHAT, FQNNGV. The CDR3 runs to 16 residues. The CDR3: CASSLGWAGGAETQYF. CDR3 DNA: TGTGCCAGCAGCTTAGGGTGGGCAGGGGGCGCCGAGACCCAGTACTTC.

The chain is built from TRBV27 and TRBJ2-5; D is perhaps TRBD2 (6 bases). The CDR3 spans 14 residues. Trimming shortened V by 8 bases and J by 7 bases, and 20 bases separated the two germline ends. Per germline, CDR1 MNHEY and CDR2 SMNVEV (reference sequence). CDR3 sequence reads: CASWAAGSGGTQYF. DNA for the CDR3: TGTGCCAGCTGGGCCGCGGGATCAGGTGGGACCCAGTACTTC.

This clonotype occurred a few times. CDR3: CASSQVWQGSSYEQYF. The CDR3 DNA reads TGCGCCAGCAGCCAAGTTTGGCAGGGAAGCTCCTACGAGCAGTACTTC. The chain employs TRBV4-1 and TRBJ2-7; TRBD1 is a possible D gene (5 bases). Trimming shortened V by 1 base and J by 0 bases, and 13 bases separated the two germline ends. Germline values: CDR1 MGHRA, CDR2 YSYEKL. CDR3 length: 16 residues.

This clonotype was detected many times. The V call is TRBV6-1, the J call TRBJ2-7; 8 nucleotides line up with TRBD2. J was trimmed by 7 bases and V by 5 bases; bases with no gene match: 10. Germline CDR1 reads MNHNS; CDR2 reads SASEGT. The CDR3 is 14 residues long. CDR3 amino acids: CASSPETSVTEQYF. The DNA for the CDR3 is TGTGCCAGCAGTCCCGAGACTAGCGTTACAGAGCAGTACTTC.

The table lists this clonotype with a few counts. A much larger clone differs from this one at a single base, so this may be a read error. The chain combines TRBV11-3 with TRBJ2-5; D is perhaps TRBD1 or TRBD2 (5 bases each). The CDR3 contains 15 residues. The germline gives CDR1 SGHNT, CDR2 YENEEA. The CDR3 region is CAGSPRRGVRETQYF. The CDR3 DNA reads TGTGCCGGCAGCCCCCGAAGGGGAGTCAGGGAGACCCAGTACTTC.

The chain is built from TRBV15 and TRBJ2-7; perhaps TRBD2 as D (6 bases). The CDR3 has 20 residues. Trimming cost V 0 bases and J 3 bases, with 27 bases left between them. CDR1 is LNHNV, CDR2 YYDKDF, per germline (reference sequence). Written as DNA, the CDR3 is TGTGCCACCAGCAGAGATCGGGTTAGCGGAGACTTAAACTCGCTCTACGAGCAGTACTTC. This gives the protein CATSRDRVSGDLNSLYEQYF. Supplemented by reference TRBV15 and TRBJ2-7, the full variable domain reads DAMVIQNPRYQVTQFGKPVTLSCSQTLNHNVMYWYQQKSSQAPKLLFHYYDKDFNNEADTPDNFQSRRPNTSFCFLDIRSPGLGDTAMYLCATSRDRVSGDLNSLYEQYFGPGTRLTVT.

This clonotype was observed many times. This chain uses TRBV7-2 with TRBJ2-5, with 10 bases matching TRBD1. In germline, CDR1 is SGHTA, CDR2 FQGNSA. The CDR3 totals 15 residues. The junction had 5 bases not matched to a gene; V was cut back by 3 bases and J by 4 bases. CDR3 nucleotide sequence: TGTGCCAGCAGCTTGGGACAGGGGCAGTTAGAGACCCAGTACTTC. This codes for CASSLGQGQLETQYF. The full variable domain, completed using reference TRBV7-2 and TRBJ2-5, is GAGVSQSPSNKVTEKGKDVELRCDPISGHTALYWYRQSLGQGLEFLIYFQGNSAPDKSGLPSDRFSAERTGGSVSTLTIQRTQQEDSAVYLCASSLGQGQLETQYFGPGTRLLVL.

This clonotype was seen many times. The rearrangement uses TRBV20-1 and TRBJ1-5; D possibly corresponds to TRBD1 (6 bases). V was pared by 2 bases and J by 0 bases, with 11 bases between. This CDR3 spans 15 amino acids. Germline assignment: CDR1 DFQATT and CDR2 SNEGSKA (reference sequence). The CDR3 region is CSARPLQGSNQPQHF. Written as DNA, the CDR3 is TGCAGTGCTAGACCTCTACAGGGTAGCAATCAGCCCCAGCATTTT.

Regarding this clonotype: This may stem from a read error, because a much larger clone lies one nucleotide away. This chain links TRBV30 with TRBJ1-6; maybe TRBD1 (6 bases). The V gene's germline CDR1 is GTSNPN and CDR2 SVGIG (reference sequence). This CDR3 contains 14 residues. The CDR3 sequence is CAWRRGSLNSPPHF. CDR3 in DNA: TGTGCCTGGAGAAGGGGGAGTCTGAATTCACCCCCCCACTTT.